These 19 T cell receptor beta chains share one sample of origin, sequenced in a study of vaccination effects on CD4 cells after COVID-19. ViraFEST used viral peptide pools to expand antigen-specific CD4+ T cells before sequencing. Subsequent to approximately 9 days of culture, CD4+ T cells were isolated. Profiling relied on immunoSEQ multiplex PCR, and the TCRdb table lists in-frame clones only, not all of them. Among tens of thousands of clones listed, around 86% were seen once. What these receptors recognize is not known. This specimen consisted of CD4+ T cells from PBMCs cultured with HCoV-229E spike peptides, obtained before COVID-19 vaccination. The receptor set was obtained from a human donor who received a COVID-19 vaccine.

The chain joins TRBV3-1 (or the pseudogene TRBV3-2) to TRBJ2-3; D call uncertain. Germline V gene lookup returns CDR1 LGHDT and CDR2 YNNKEL (reference sequence). The CDR3 contains 14 residues. Trimming removed 2 bases at V and 6 bases at J, with 12 bases between. For the CDR3, the DNA is TGTGCCAGCAGCCAATCTAAACTTTCGGATACGCAGTATTTT. Protein: CASSQSKLSDTQYF.

This rearrangement joins TRBV6-5 to TRBJ2-3, with 10 bases fitting TRBD1. V lost 4 bases to trimming and J lost 5 bases; unmatched junction nucleotides: 3. The CDR3 length is 14 residues. Germline V gene data show CDR1 as MNHEY and CDR2 as SVGAGI. The CDR3 sequence: CASSLGTGVDTQYF. The CDR3, as DNA: TGTGCCAGCAGTTTGGGGACAGGGGTAGATACGCAGTATTTT.

The V call is TRBV5-1, the J call TRBJ1-2, with no clear D. The CDR3 sequence is 15 residues long. Per germline, CDR1 SGHRS and CDR2 YFSETQ. Trimming took 4 bases from V and 4 from J, leaving 17 bases between them. In DNA, the CDR3 is TGCGCCAGCAGCCCGGACCCCTTAAATGGCTATGGCTACACCTTC. Translated: CASSPDPLNGYGYTF.

The V gene is TRBV28, the J gene TRBJ1-1; 7 nucleotides align to TRBD1. In germline, CDR1 is MDHEN, CDR2 SYDVKM. CDR3 length: 15 amino acids. Trimming at V came to 4 bases and at J to 6 bases, leaving 11 bases not matched to a gene. CDR3 sequence: CASSSPTGSKAEAFF. As DNA, the CDR3 is TGTGCCAGCAGTTCCCCGACAGGGTCGAAGGCTGAAGCTTTCTTT.

This clone appeared a few times. J is TRBJ2-3 and V is TRBV15; the match to TRBD1 covers 7 bases. Germline V gene lookup returns CDR1 LNHNV and CDR2 YYDKDF (reference sequence). The CDR3 consists of 15 residues. V shed 2 bases, J shed 2 bases, and the junction held 4 bases outside the gene matches. This chain's CDR3 is CATSRRQGLTDTQYF. The CDR3 DNA reads TGTGCCACCAGCAGACGACAGGGCCTCACAGATACGCAGTATTTT.

The chain combines TRBV6-5 with TRBJ1-4; tentatively, D is TRBD1 (6 bases). Germline V gene sequence: CDR1 MNHEY, CDR2 SVGAGI. Trimming pared 5 bases from V and 3 bases from J, leaving 13 bases between. The CDR3 sequence is 15 residues long. The chain's CDR3 is CASSTDSVANEKLFF. The CDR3 DNA sequence: TGTGCCAGCAGTACGGACAGCGTGGCTAATGAAAAACTGTTTTTT.

In this sample, this clone turned up once. The CDR3, as DNA: TGTGCCATCAGTAACCGGGATCCCCCAGAGACCCAGTACTTC. Translation gives CAISNRDPPETQYF. The rearrangement joins TRBV10-3 to TRBJ2-5; possibly TRBD2 for D (5 bases). Germline CDR1 ENHRY, CDR2 SYGVKD. The CDR3 contains 14 residues. The V gene lost 5 bases and the J gene lost 4 bases, with 14 bases spanning the gap.

The rearrangement links TRBV7-2 to TRBJ2-1; TRBD2 matches 7 bases. CDR3 length: 15 amino acids. V was pared by 4 bases and J by 3 bases, with 6 bases of the junction left unmatched. Germline V gene sequence: CDR1 SGHTA, CDR2 FQGNSA. The CDR3 is CASSSVTGGYNEQFF. The CDR3 DNA sequence: TGTGCCAGCAGCTCCGTAACGGGGGGCTACAATGAGCAGTTCTTC.

The chain couples TRBV6-2 or TRBV6-3 to TRBJ2-2; TRBD2 matches at 10 bases. From germline, CDR1 is MNHEY and CDR2 SVGEGT. The V segment lost 4 bases and the J segment 3 bases; nucleotides outside the gene matches: 2. The CDR3 covers 15 residues. CDR3: CASSSSGGYTGELFF. The DNA of the CDR3 is TGTGCCAGCAGTTCTAGCGGGGGATACACCGGGGAGCTGTTTTTT.

V and J are TRBV29-1 and TRBJ2-3, with D perhaps TRBD1 (5 bases). Germline-derived CDR1 and CDR2 are SQVTM and ANQGSEA. With 2 bases removed from V and 2 bases from J, the gap between germline ends came to 11 bases. There are 14 residues in the CDR3. CDR3 sequence (DNA): TGCAGCGTTGAACGACTGACAGTCACAGATACGCAGTATTTT. Translated, it gives CSVERLTVTDTQYF.

The chain is built from TRBV10-3 and TRBJ1-3; TRBD1 is a possible D gene (6 bases). The germline V and J ends were trimmed by 6 bases and 0 bases, with 12 bases remaining between them. Germline V gene sequence: CDR1 ENHRY, CDR2 SYGVKD. This CDR3 has 15 residues. The CDR3 DNA sequence: TGTGCCATCAGCCGACAGGAACTCTCTGGAAACACCATATATTTT. Residues: CAISRQELSGNTIYF.

V is TRBV2 and J is TRBJ2-7; 7 positions agree with TRBD1. Germline loops: CDR1 SNHLY, CDR2 FYNNEI. The CDR3 runs to 15 residues. J was trimmed by 0 bases and V by 4 bases; bases with no gene match: 6. In DNA, the CDR3 is TGTGCCAGCAGTGGTGAAGGGGGCGACTCCTACGAGCAGTACGTC. This encodes CASSGEGGDSYEQYV.

The CDR3 DNA reads TGCGCCAGCAGACAGGGGGGTTCCATTGAAGCTTTCTTT. This codes for CASRQGGSIEAFF. The J gene is TRBJ1-1, the V gene TRBV5-1; 8 bases are shared with TRBD1. The CDR3 is made up of 13 amino acids. With 5 bases clipped from V and 7 bases from J, the junction kept 7 bases outside the gene matches. CDR1 and CDR2 from the germline V gene are SGHRS and YFSETQ.

V is TRBV19 and J is TRBJ2-5; D perhaps matches TRBD1 (5 bases). V was trimmed by 6 bases and J by 2 bases, leaving 10 bases between them. CDR3 length equals 13 residues. CDR1 and CDR2 (germline): LNHDA, SQIVND (reference sequence). The CDR3 spells CASSTGIQETQYF. For the CDR3, the DNA is TGTGCCAGTAGCACAGGAATACAAGAGACCCAGTACTTC.

As concerns this clone: A junction boundary mismatches the germline segment, possibly from a read error. The chain links TRBV5-8 to TRBJ2-3, with a possible D match to TRBD2 (7 bases). From germline, CDR1 is SGHTS and CDR2 YDEGEE. The CDR3 is made up of 15 amino acids. This chain's CDR3 is CASSLGGRSPDTQYF. In DNA form, the CDR3 reads TGTGCCAGCAGTTTGGGGGGGCGATCCCCAGATACGCAGTATTTT.

The chain joins TRBV24-1 to TRBJ2-5, with a tentative D call TRBD1 (6 bases). CDR3 length equals 13 residues. The germline V and J ends were trimmed by 3 bases and 7 bases, with 11 bases remaining between them. Germline values: CDR1 KGHDR, CDR2 SFDVKD. CDR3 coding DNA: TGTGCCACCAGTGATCAGGCCAGGGGGACCCAGTACTTC. It is translated as CATSDQARGTQYF.

V gene TRBV6-5 combines with J gene TRBJ1-2, with D maybe TRBD1 (5 bases). V was pared by 2 bases and J by 4 bases, with 8 bases between. This CDR3 is 13 amino acids long. Germline assignment: CDR1 MNHEY and CDR2 SVGAGI. The CDR3 region is CASSYRTSYGYTF. DNA for the CDR3: TGTGCCAGCAGTTACCGGACAAGCTATGGCTACACCTTC.

The chain joins TRBV27 to TRBJ2-7; 9 bases agree with TRBD1. J gave up 6 bases and V 5 bases, and 8 bases lay outside the gene matches. There are 14 residues in the CDR3. Germline lookup yields CDR1 MNHEY and CDR2 SMNVEV (reference sequence). CDR3 in DNA: TGTGCCAGCAGTGGACTACAGGGGGCGGGCGAGCAGTACGTC. This encodes CASSGLQGAGEQYV.

The V and J genes are TRBV7-3 and TRBJ1-4, with D tentatively TRBD1 (6 bases). V shed 4 bases and J shed 10 bases, with 10 bases lying between them. The CDR3 is made up of 12 amino acids. Germline V CDR1 and CDR2: SGHTA, FQGTGA. The CDR3 nucleotides are TGTGCCAGCAGCTCAGGGGTCGGAAAACTGTTTTTT. The encoded protein is CASSSGVGKLFF.